A selection of T cell receptor beta chains follows, all from one sample in a study of monozygotic twins with inflammatory bowel disease. TCRdb reprocessed the 5' RACE reads and stores each CDR3 protein as one record, lacking DNA. The listing records a few hundred thousand distinct CDR3 sequences. The sample taken for sequencing was blood. Every receptor here comes from a human donor with ulcerative colitis or Crohn's disease, or a healthy co-twin of an affected twin (not recorded which). CDR3s include the opening cysteine and the closing phenylalanine or tryptophan.

v_gene: TRBV29-1
j_gene: TRBJ2-7
CDR3aa: CSVEGTGFYEQYF

v_gene: TRBV15
j_gene: TRBJ1-3
CDR3aa: CATSRRETAGNTIYF

v_gene: TRBV27
j_gene: TRBJ2-4
CDR3aa: CASSSKNIQYF

v_gene: TRBV15
j_gene: TRBJ2-4
CDR3aa: CATSRGVIRGLAKNIQYF

v_gene: TRBV27
j_gene: TRBJ2-3
CDR3aa: CASSSGILSTDTQYF

v_gene: TRBV7-2
j_gene: TRBJ2-3
CDR3aa: CASSLRRSGGGTDTQYF

v_gene: TRBV20-1
j_gene: TRBJ1-1
CDR3aa: CSAKKGLMNTEAFF

v_gene: TRBV25-1
j_gene: TRBJ2-5
CDR3aa: CASSEFGGSGRETQYF

v_gene: TRBV24-1
j_gene: TRBJ2-6
CDR3aa: CATSDKGQVSSGANVLTF

v_gene: TRBV6-5
j_gene: TRBJ2-2
CDR3aa: CASSYSPDGTGELFF

v_gene: TRBV15
j_gene: TRBJ1-1
CDR3aa: CATSRTGARNTEAFF

v_gene: TRBV10-3
j_gene: TRBJ2-5
CDR3aa: CAISEKTDQETQYF

v_gene: TRBV2
j_gene: TRBJ1-3
CDR3aa: CASLPQNTIYF

v_gene: TRBV4-1
j_gene: TRBJ2-5
CDR3aa: CASSGGTAQETQYF

v_gene: TRBV12-3/TRBV12-4
j_gene: TRBJ1-1
CDR3aa: CASSRDRARGTEAFF

v_gene: TRBV20-1
j_gene: TRBJ2-7
CDR3aa: CSAASGDSNYEQYF

v_gene: TRBV5-1
j_gene: TRBJ2-2
CDR3aa: CASNLGTTNTGELFF

v_gene: TRBV5-5
j_gene: TRBJ2-5
CDR3aa: CASSFRLQGSVPQETQYF

v_gene: TRBV5-1
j_gene: TRBJ2-4
CDR3aa: CASSLLSPAKNIQYF

v_gene: TRBV10-1
j_gene: TRBJ2-2
CDR3aa: CASSEAGALGAGELFF

v_gene: TRBV20-1
j_gene: TRBJ2-2
CDR3aa: CSATPSGELFF

v_gene: TRBV27
j_gene: TRBJ1-1
CDR3aa: CASSFRDPRGATEAFF

v_gene: TRBV6-1
j_gene: TRBJ1-2
CDR3aa: CASYAGASLVYGYTF

v_gene: TRBV7-9
j_gene: TRBJ2-5
CDR3aa: CASSEGGQTQYF

v_gene: TRBV5-1
j_gene: TRBJ2-2
CDR3aa: CASSWGGPTGELFF

v_gene: TRBV5-1
j_gene: TRBJ1-2
CDR3aa: CASSSDGADGYTF

v_gene: TRBV12-3/TRBV12-4
j_gene: TRBJ1-2
CDR3aa: CASRVQGINDGYTF

v_gene: TRBV14
j_gene: TRBJ2-7
CDR3aa: CASSFRDFPSYEQYF

v_gene: TRBV4-1
j_gene: TRBJ1-2
CDR3aa: CASSQQGHYGYTF

v_gene: TRBV11-3
j_gene: TRBJ2-5
CDR3aa: CASSLRGSGDQETQYF

v_gene: TRBV20-1
j_gene: TRBJ1-3
CDR3aa: CSAKGGWTGGNTIYF

v_gene: TRBV6-4
j_gene: TRBJ2-7
CDR3aa: CASKIRADSYEQYF

v_gene: TRBV5-1
j_gene: TRBJ2-7
CDR3aa: CASSLAAGTEYEQYF

v_gene: TRBV20-1
j_gene: TRBJ1-5
CDR3aa: CSASFLGNNQPQHF

v_gene: TRBV20-1
j_gene: TRBJ1-1
CDR3aa: CSARRDMNTEAFF

v_gene: TRBV7-7
j_gene: TRBJ2-2
CDR3aa: CASSLGAGGLLNTGELFF

v_gene: TRBV5-1
j_gene: TRBJ2-7
CDR3aa: CASSLGTGPNYEQYF

v_gene: TRBV7-8
j_gene: TRBJ2-1
CDR3aa: CASSLKGGNVWNEQFF

v_gene: TRBV12-3/TRBV12-4
j_gene: TRBJ1-5
CDR3aa: CASSPHLGQGRNQPQHF

v_gene: TRBV7-8
j_gene: TRBJ2-2
CDR3aa: CASSRRQGSDTGELFF

v_gene: TRBV29-1
j_gene: TRBJ2-3
CDR3aa: CSGKYGTSTDTQYF

v_gene: TRBV7-9
j_gene: TRBJ1-2
CDR3aa: CASSLTSEKDYGYTF

v_gene: TRBV25-1
j_gene: TRBJ1-2
CDR3aa: CASSREGYGYTF

v_gene: TRBV5-1
j_gene: TRBJ2-7
CDR3aa: CASSLLSSGPPVEQYF

v_gene: TRBV6-1
j_gene: TRBJ2-7
CDR3aa: CASSERIGTGLYEQYF

v_gene: TRBV3-1
j_gene: TRBJ1-2
CDR3aa: CASSQGGQYYGYTF

v_gene: TRBV7-9
j_gene: TRBJ1-1
CDR3aa: CASSLEWQARMNTEAFF

v_gene: TRBV11-2
j_gene: TRBJ2-3
CDR3aa: CASSLSLQGPTDTQYF

v_gene: TRBV29-1
j_gene: TRBJ2-2
CDR3aa: CSVEEGATGELFF